This T cell receptor (beta chain) was profiled in a study of identical twins. With V trimmed by 2 bases and J by 4 bases, 8 bases remained unmatched. The CDR3 loop spans 14 amino acids. Germline values: CDR1 DFQATT, CDR2 SNEGSKA (reference sequence). Carrying unique molecular identifiers, the cDNA also gained a universal primer site through template switching. Each CDR3 protein is one row after TCRdb ran MiXCR on the 5' RACE reads. The data hold around 490,000 distinct CDR3 sequences, with roughly an eighth observed a single time. No donor was unhealthy or non-Caucasian. These sequences were also reported in another study, on yellow fever vaccine responses in identical twins. From that paper: Twin vaccine T cell responses reportedly seemed partly convergent, partly personalized.

This clonotype originated in a woman between 18 and 29 years old in good health. V usage is TRBV20-1 and J usage is TRBJ2-7, with 7 nucleotides matching TRBD2. Sequenced: CD4+ T cells sorted from blood. The DNA for the CDR3 is TGCAGTGCTAGACCGGCTAGCGGACTTTACGAGCAGTACTTC. Amino acids: CSARPASGLYEQYF.